This is a list of T cell receptor beta chains from one sample in a study of T-cell reconstitution after alpha-beta-depleted transplantation in children. TCRdb re-derived calls from the PCR reads in MiXCR, one entry per CDR3 protein. This sample has 100,000 or so distinct CDR3 sequences; 20% to 30% occur once, and the top ten carry over 20%. Here the sequenced sample was PBMCs, taken before TCRalphabeta/CD19-depleted stem cell transplant. The receptor set was obtained from a boy between 2 and 10 years old with acute lymphoblastic leukemia, due to receive a stem cell transplant. The CDR3 runs from the conserved cysteine through the conserved F or W. Each record gives: D gene, J gene, clone size, V gene, CDR3 DNA, CDR3 protein. D genes are given only for firm matches. Expanded clones are given a class, and other clones once, few, many or no size at all.

.	TRBJ2-2	.	TRBV21-1	TGTGCCAGCAGCAAAGGTTCTGCAGGGTCCGACACCGGGGAGCTGTTTTTT	CASSKGSAGSDTGELFF
.	TRBJ1-1	few	TRBV20-1	TGCAGTGCTAGTAAAGGGACCGGGAACACTGAAGCTTTCTTT	CSASKGTGNTEAFF
.	TRBJ2-5	.	TRBV27	TGTGCCAGCAGTAGATTTAGCGGAGCGAACCAAGAGACCCAGTACTTC	CASSRFSGANQETQYF
.	TRBJ1-1	.	TRBV5-1	TGCGCCAGCAGTCTTACAGTGGGCGGCACGAACACTGAAGCTTTCTTT	CASSLTVGGTNTEAFF
TRBD2	TRBJ2-4	few	TRBV20-1	TGCAGTGCTGGGACTAGCGGAGGCCGCAAAAACATTCAGTACTTC	CSAGTSGGRKNIQYF
.	TRBJ1-5	few	TRBV24-1	TGTGCCACCAGTGGGAAGGACAGTAGCAATCAGCCCCAGCATTTT	CATSGKDSSNQPQHF
.	TRBJ1-3	few	TRBV10-3	TGTGCCATTCAGCCAGGGAACTCTGGAAACACCATATATTTT	CAIQPGNSGNTIYF
.	TRBJ2-5	.	TRBV20-1	TGCAGTGCTAGAGATGGAGGCGGAGGGGCCTGGGAGACCCAGTACTTC	CSARDGGGGAWETQYF
.	TRBJ2-7	.	TRBV9	TGTGCCAGCAGCCCCGACGGAGAATTCTCCAACGAGCAGTACTTC	CASSPDGEFSNEQYF
TRBD2	TRBJ2-3	many	TRBV7-2	TGTGCCAGCAGCTTCCCGGGACTAGCGGGAGCAGATACGCAGTATTTT	CASSFPGLAGADTQYF
.	TRBJ2-7	few	TRBV7-9	TGTGCCAGCAGCTTAGGGGAGTCACCCTACGAGCAGTACTTC	CASSLGESPYEQYF
TRBD2	TRBJ2-2	few	TRBV7-2	TGTGCCAGCAGCCCCCCGACTAGCGGGAGGGGCACCGGGGAGCTGTTTTTT	CASSPPTSGRGTGELFF
TRBD1	TRBJ2-5	many	TRBV6-1	TGTGCCAGCAGGGCAGGGGGCGGAAAGACCCAGTACTTC	CASRAGGGKTQYF
.	TRBJ1-2	.	TRBV4-2	TGTGCCAGCAGCCAAGAAATGGGGGGTGCCTATGGCTACACCTTC	CASSQEMGGAYGYTF
.	TRBJ2-5	few	TRBV7-9	TGTGCCAGCAGCCTCGAGACCCAGTACTTC	CASSLETQYF
.	TRBJ1-2	.	TRBV9	TGTGCCAGCAGCGTAGCTAACTATGGCTACACCTTC	CASSVANYGYTF
.	TRBJ2-1	many	TRBV9	TGTGCCAGCAGCCCGGACGCGGCGTGGAACAATGAGCAGTTCTTC	CASSPDAAWNNEQFF
TRBD1	TRBJ1-4	.	TRBV7-2	TGTGCCAGCAGCCCCCAACAGGGGGCTAGGGAAAAACTGTTTTTT	CASSPQQGAREKLFF
TRBD1	TRBJ1-2	.	TRBV20-1	TGCAGTGCTACCCCGGGACAGGGATCAGTCTATGGCTACACCTTC	CSATPGQGSVYGYTF
.	TRBJ2-7	.	TRBV11-2	TGTGCCAGCAGAGCATACGGGGCTTCCTACGAGCAGTACTTC	CASRAYGASYEQYF
.	TRBJ2-2	.	TRBV6-1	TGTGCCACCCAGCGGAGCTACACCGGGGAGCTGTTTTTT	CATQRSYTGELFF
.	TRBJ1-5	.	TRBV15	TGTGCCACCAGCACAGGGCTTGGTCAGCCCCAGCATTTT	CATSTGLGQPQHF
.	TRBJ2-3	few	TRBV3-1	TGTGCCAGCAGCCATGTTCCAGATACGCAGTATTTT	CASSHVPDTQYF
.	TRBJ2-1	.	TRBV28	TGTGCCAGCAGTTTTAGCGGCCCAACCTACAATGAGCAGTTCTTC	CASSFSGPTYNEQFF
TRBD2	TRBJ2-2	.	TRBV10-3	TGTGCCATCAGTGAGTCTCTGCTAGCGGCGAACACCGGGGAGCTGTTTTTT	CAISESLLAANTGELFF
.	TRBJ2-3	.	TRBV7-2	TGTGCCAGCAGCCAACTAAGGGGGAGGAATACGCAGTATTTT	CASSQLRGRNTQYF
.	TRBJ2-1	many	TRBV5-1	TGCGCCAGCAGCTCGGACAGACCCCCGTTCAATGAGCAGTTCTTC	CASSSDRPPFNEQFF
TRBD1	TRBJ1-1	few	TRBV6-1	TGTGCCAGCAGAACAGGGGGCTACAACACTGAAGCTTTCTTT	CASRTGGYNTEAFF
TRBD2	TRBJ2-5	.	TRBV10-1	TGCGCCAGCAGTGAGGAGTTTCGGAGACTAGCGGTAGACCAAGAGACCCAGTACTTC	CASSEEFRRLAVDQETQYF
.	TRBJ2-5	few	TRBV6-2/TRBV6-3	TGTGCCAGCAGTTCAAGAGGGAAGACCCAGTACTTC	CASSSRGKTQYF
.	TRBJ1-3	.	TRBV10-3	TGTGCCATCAGCCTTACAGGGACTGGAAACACCATATATTTT	CAISLTGTGNTIYF
.	TRBJ2-2	few	TRBV5-1	TGCGCCAGCAGCTTGGCCGGGTTCCTGCTAGGGACGGCTACGAACACCGGGGAGCTGTTTTTT	CASSLAGFLLGTATNTGELFF
.	TRBJ2-4	few	TRBV20-1	TGCAGTGCTAGAGAGGCCGCAGCCAAAAACATTCAGTACTTC	CSAREAAAKNIQYF
.	TRBJ2-2	.	TRBV4-1	TGCGCCAGCAGCCCATATAGTAGGGGAACAAACACCGGGGAGCTGTTTTTT	CASSPYSRGTNTGELFF
TRBD1	TRBJ2-7	.	TRBV5-1	TGCGCCAGCAGCCACCTCGGGACAGACAATTTATTCGAGCAGTACTTC	CASSHLGTDNLFEQYF
TRBD2	TRBJ2-7	few	TRBV12-3/TRBV12-4	TGTGCCAGCAGCCTAGCGGTAAACGAGCAGTACTTC	CASSLAVNEQYF
.	TRBJ2-7	.	TRBV20-1	TGCAGTGCTCCAATTTCGGGGGTGCAGTACTTC	CSAPISGVQYF
.	TRBJ1-6	.	TRBV20-1	TGCAGTGCCGCACAGGCAGGAAATTCACCCCTCCACTTT	CSAAQAGNSPLHF
TRBD2	TRBJ2-2	few	TRBV20-1	TGCAGTGCTCGGACTAGCGGGAACACCGGGGAGCTGTTTTTT	CSARTSGNTGELFF
TRBD2	TRBJ2-3	.	TRBV5-1	TGCGCCAGCAGGACTAGCGGGCCTAGCACAGATACGCAGTATTTT	CASRTSGPSTDTQYF
TRBD2	TRBJ2-3	.	TRBV20-1	TGCGCGTACACCGGGACTAGCGGAGGGGCCGCATTGACGCAGTATTTT	CAYTGTSGGAALTQYF